This T cell receptor (beta chain) was recovered during a study of OX40 agonist ivuxolimab in advanced cancers. Study context: Eligibility rules accepted prior anti-PD-1, anti-PD-L1 or anti-CTLA-4 therapy, and around 44% had some.

Researchers took blood at baseline, on cycle 4 day 1, and on cycle 7 day 1. In regard to this clone: Antigen unknown.

Assay used: immunoSEQ multiplex PCR; TCRdb lists only in-frame clones, some missing. The sample shows about 73,000 clones, roughly 88% of them seen only once. Findings of the study overall: At doses 0.1 to 3.0 mg/kg, CD4+ and CD8+ clones expanded.

This TCR derives from an adult with an advanced solid tumor such as melanoma, head and neck, liver or kidney cancer. The sample in question was CD4+ or CD8+ T cells sorted from blood, obtained in a trial of the OX40 agonist ivuxolimab.

The CDR3 sequence is CASSSGQGEYEQYF. The DNA of the CDR3 is TGTGCCAGCAGCTCAGGACAGGGTGAATACGAGCAGTACTTC. This chain connects TRBV7-3 to TRBJ2-5; 8 nucleotides line up with TRBD1. The tail of the sequence fits TRBJ2-7 better, so the J call may be wrong. Germline CDR1 reads SGHTA; CDR2 reads FQGTGA. This CDR3 is 14 amino acids long.